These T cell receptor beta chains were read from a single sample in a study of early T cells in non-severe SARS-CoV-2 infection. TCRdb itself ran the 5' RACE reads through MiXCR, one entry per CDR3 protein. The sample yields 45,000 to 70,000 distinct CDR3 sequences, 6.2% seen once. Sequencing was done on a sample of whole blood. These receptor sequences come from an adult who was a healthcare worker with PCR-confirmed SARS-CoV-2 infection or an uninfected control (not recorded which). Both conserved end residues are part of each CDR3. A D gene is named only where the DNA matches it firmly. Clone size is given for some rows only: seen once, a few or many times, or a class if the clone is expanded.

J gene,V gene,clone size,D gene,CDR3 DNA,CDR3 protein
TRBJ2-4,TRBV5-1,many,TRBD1,TGCGCCAGCAGCCTCCAGGGGGTCGCCAAAAACATTCAGTACTTC,CASSLQGVAKNIQYF
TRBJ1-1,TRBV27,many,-,TGTGCCAGCAGTTCGCGTACAGGGTATGTGGTGAACACTGAAGCTTTCTTT,CASSSRTGYVVNTEAFF
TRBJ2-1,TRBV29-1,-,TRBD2,TGCAGCGTTGGCTCCGGGGGGGCCACGGAGCAGTTCTTC,CSVGSGGATEQFF
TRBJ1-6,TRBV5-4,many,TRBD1,TGTGCCAGCAGCACCGACAGGGCCGATTCACCCCTCCACTTT,CASSTDRADSPLHF
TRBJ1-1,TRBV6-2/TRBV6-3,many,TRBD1,TGTGCCAGCAGGGACAGGTCATACACTGAAGCTTTCTTT,CASRDRSYTEAFF
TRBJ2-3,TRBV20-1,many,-,TGCAGTGCTAGAGATTCTTCCAGCACAGATACGCAGTATTTT,CSARDSSSTDTQYF
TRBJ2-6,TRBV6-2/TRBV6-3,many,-,TGTGCCAGCAGTTACACGGACGGCTCTGGGGCCAACGTCCTGACTTTC,CASSYTDGSGANVLTF
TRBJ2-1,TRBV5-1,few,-,TGCGCCAGCAGCTTGGCGGGGTATAGGGCTATGGGTGAGCAGTTCTTC,CASSLAGYRAMGEQFF
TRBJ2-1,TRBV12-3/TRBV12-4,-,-,TGTGCCAGCAGCCGGGATCCCCCTTTCGTGGAGCAGTTCTTC,CASSRDPPFVEQFF
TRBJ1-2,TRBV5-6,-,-,TGTGCCAGCAGCCGATATAATTGGGGCTACACCTTC,CASSRYNWGYTF
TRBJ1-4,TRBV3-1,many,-,TGTGCCAGCAGCCAAGCCTTTAATGAAAAACTGTTTTTT,CASSQAFNEKLFF
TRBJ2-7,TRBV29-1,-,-,TGCAGCGTTGAGTACCTCGGGACCTACGAGCAGTACTTC,CSVEYLGTYEQYF
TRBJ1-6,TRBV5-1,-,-,TGCGCCAGCAGCTTGGATTCGGCAGGGCAATCACCCCTCCACTTT,CASSLDSAGQSPLHF
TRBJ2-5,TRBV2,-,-,TGTGCCAGCAGCGTGGAAGAGACCCAGTACTTC,CASSVEETQYF
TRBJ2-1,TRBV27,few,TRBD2,TGTGCCAGCAGACATAGCGGGGGGGCCTACAATGAGCAGTTCTTC,CASRHSGGAYNEQFF
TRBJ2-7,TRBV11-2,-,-,TGTGCCAGCAGCCCCCCGTCCTCCTACGAGCAGTACTTC,CASSPPSSYEQYF
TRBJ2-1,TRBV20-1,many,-,TGCAGTGCTAGAGCGGTCGGTGAGCAGTTCTTC,CSARAVGEQFF